The 7 T cell receptor beta chains in this list originate from one sample, sequenced in a study of T cells after yellow fever vaccination. MiXCR, applied by TCRdb to the 5' RACE reads, yields one record per CDR3 protein. The sample has 610,000 or so distinct CDR3 sequences; 9% to 15% are singletons. This sample comprised PBMCs, obtained on the day of the yellow fever booster vaccination. Receptors were obtained from a young man who received the YFV17D yellow fever vaccine.

The chain uses TRBV5-4 and TRBJ2-5, with 7 bases fitting TRBD1. The length of the CDR3 is 14 residues. Germline CDR1 SGHNT, CDR2 YYREEE (reference sequence). Trimming at V came to 4 bases and at J to 5 bases, leaving 8 bases not matched to a gene. CDR3 nucleotide sequence: TGTGCCAGCAGCCGAACAGGGGAATCTGAGACCCAGTACTTC. Its translation is CASSRTGESETQYF.

This clonotype was seen a handful of times. The gene calls are TRBV7-9 and TRBJ2-7; the match to TRBD1 covers 9 bases. The CDR3 covers 14 residues. V was clipped by 4 bases and J by 3 bases; unmatched bases: 4. The germline CDR1 and CDR2 sequences are SEHNR and FQNEAQ (reference sequence). The CDR3 nucleotides read TGTGCCAGCAGCTCCCGGGACAGGGACTACGAGCAGTACTTC. It yields the protein CASSSRDRDYEQYF.

The chain employs TRBV11-2 and TRBJ2-1; 7 nucleotides agree with TRBD1. The CDR3 spans 12 residues. With 5 bases clipped from V and 8 bases from J, the junction kept 3 bases outside the gene matches. Germline V CDR1 and CDR2: SGHAT, FQNNGV. The CDR3 nucleotides are TGTGCCAGCAGCCGACAGGGCTATGAGCAGTTCTTC. Amino acids: CASSRQGYEQFF.

Ten or more counts support this clonotype. The rearrangement uses TRBV5-1 and TRBJ2-3; TRBD1 aligns across 11 bases. This CDR3 contains 17 residues. V trimming: 4 bases; J trimming: 5 bases; junction bases outside the gene matches: 12. The germline V gene encodes CDR1 SGHRS and CDR2 YFSETQ. Here the CDR3 reads CASSRTGGFSGRDTQYF. CDR3 DNA: TGCGCCAGCAGCCGGACAGGGGGCTTTAGCGGGCGAGATACGCAGTATTTT.

This chain links TRBV20-1 with TRBJ1-4; maybe TRBD1 (6 bases). Germline V gene data show CDR1 as DFQATT and CDR2 as SNEGSKA (reference sequence). The CDR3 is 15 residues long. Trimming left V 0 bases short and J 3 bases short, with 11 bases between. CDR3 sequence (DNA): TGCAGTGCTAGAGAAGGGGGGCGGTCTAATGAAAAACTGTTTTTT. This gives the protein CSAREGGRSNEKLFF.

This clonotype was detected many times. The chain employs TRBV12-3 or TRBV12-4 and TRBJ2-4; weak D call: TRBD1 (5 bases). This CDR3 is built from 14 residues. The V gene lost 6 bases and the J gene lost 1 base, with 10 bases spanning the gap. The CDR3 DNA follows: TGTGCCAGCAGCCTAGGGGTGGCCAAAAACATTCAGTACTTC. It codes for CASSLGVAKNIQYF.

The chain has TRBV7-6 and TRBJ1-3, with TRBD1 identical over 7 bases. CDR1 is SGHVS and CDR2 is FNYEAQ in the germline V gene. Trimming removed 1 base from V and 0 bases from J; junction bases left unmatched: 3. The CDR3 spans 16 residues. For the CDR3, the DNA is TGTGCCAGCAGCTTAGGTGGGGACAGCTCTGGAAACACCATATATTTT. Its translation: CASSLGGDSSGNTIYF. Together with reference TRBV7-6 and TRBJ1-3, the CDR3 gives the full variable domain: GAGVSQSPRYKVTKRGQDVALRCDPISGHVSLYWYRQALGQGPEFLTYFNYEAQQDKSGLPNDRFSAERPEGSISTLTIQRTEQRDSAMYRCASSLGGDSSGNTIYFGEGSWLTVV.